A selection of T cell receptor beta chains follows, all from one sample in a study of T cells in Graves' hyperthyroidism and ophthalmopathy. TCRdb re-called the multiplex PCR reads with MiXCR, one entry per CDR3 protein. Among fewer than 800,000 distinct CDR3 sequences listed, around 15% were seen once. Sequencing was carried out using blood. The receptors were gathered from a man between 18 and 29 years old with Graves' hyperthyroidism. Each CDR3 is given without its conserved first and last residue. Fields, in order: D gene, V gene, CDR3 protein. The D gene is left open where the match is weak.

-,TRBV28,ASSQGRLGTDTQY
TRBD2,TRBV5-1,ASSPRTSGGNIQY
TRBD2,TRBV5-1,ASSSLAGASFNEQF
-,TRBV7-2,ASSFIGQETQY
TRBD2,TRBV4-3,ASSQGLADSTDTQY
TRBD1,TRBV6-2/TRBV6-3,ASRPPGQGGQPQH
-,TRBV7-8,ASSLTIGRGATNEKLF
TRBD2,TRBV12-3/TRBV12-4,ASSLTLLGGRAVSYNEQF
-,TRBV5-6,ASSSLESYNEQF
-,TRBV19,ASSIFVNTEAF
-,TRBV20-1,SAGGHDSELF
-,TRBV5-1,ASSLVSGERGEAF
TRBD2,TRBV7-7,ASSLGLAGVSEQF
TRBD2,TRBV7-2,ASSLGWGGQETQY
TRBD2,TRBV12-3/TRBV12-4,ASSRRASGKYQETQY
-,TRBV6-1,ASLEEKFPVEQY
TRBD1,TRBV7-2,ASSLTGGMNEQY
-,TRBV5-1,ASSLGFRRSSVNADEQF
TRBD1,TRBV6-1,ACSRQGAGNEQF
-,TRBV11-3,ASSMGQGSGRASYNEQF